The table lists the clone carrying this T cell receptor (beta chain) with many counts. The data were obtained in a study of blood T cell repertoires in COVID-19. Study context: Acute and convalescent COVID-19 specimens originated in the United States, Italy and Spain.

In the original processing: Quantification of nucleated cells was approximated via reference gene primer amplification. Assay used: immunoSEQ multiplex PCR; TCRdb lists only in-frame clones, some missing. The V and J calls and clone size were taken over from that table, and D and trimming were inferred from the DNA. The data show under 250,000 clones, approximately 85% seen once. Trimming took off 2 bases at V and 4 bases at J, with 16 bases between the two ends. This CDR3 spans 15 amino acids. Looked up from germline, CDR1 is SGDLS and CDR2 is YYNGEE. This chain connects TRBV9 to TRBJ2-7; a weak D match, TRBD1 (7 bases). The TCR sequence derives from a woman aged 45 to 65 with acute COVID-19. The sample was PBMCs or T cells enriched from blood (not recorded which). CDR3 protein: CASSVGRGASYEQYF. The CDR3, as DNA: TGTGCCAGCAGCGTTGGCAGGGGGGCTTCTTACGAGCAGTACTTC.